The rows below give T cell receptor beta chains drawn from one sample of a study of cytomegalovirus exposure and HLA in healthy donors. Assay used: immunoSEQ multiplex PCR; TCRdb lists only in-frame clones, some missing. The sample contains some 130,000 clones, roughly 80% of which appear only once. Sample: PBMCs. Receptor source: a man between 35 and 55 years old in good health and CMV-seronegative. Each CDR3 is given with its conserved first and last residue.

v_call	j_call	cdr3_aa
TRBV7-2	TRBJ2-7	CASSPRAEASYEQYF
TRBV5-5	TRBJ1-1	CASSFQGRTEAFF
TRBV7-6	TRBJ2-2	CASRASGSRRTGELFF
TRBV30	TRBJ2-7	CAWRRDSPYEQYF
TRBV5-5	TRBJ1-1	CASSFPTKLLNTEAFF
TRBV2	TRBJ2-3	CASSTGAIPDTQYF
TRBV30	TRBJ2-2	CAWILAGEGELFF
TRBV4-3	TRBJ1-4	CASSQDWSLAEKLFF
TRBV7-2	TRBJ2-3	CASSPRREDTNTQYF
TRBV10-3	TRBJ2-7	CAITGQGSYEQYF
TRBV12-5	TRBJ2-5	CASGSSGGRETQYF
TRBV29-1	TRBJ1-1	CSTYRRGNTEAFF
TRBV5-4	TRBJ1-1	CASSVQGGTEAFF
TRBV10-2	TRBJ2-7	CASILLAGASYEQYF
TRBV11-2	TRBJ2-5	CASSFGAGGFQETQYF
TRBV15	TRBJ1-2	CATSRDQSGGSYTF
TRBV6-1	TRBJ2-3	CASRLASDTQYF
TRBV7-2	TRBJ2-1	CASRGREGPYNEQFF
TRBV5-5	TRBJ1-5	CASSQTGWQPQHF
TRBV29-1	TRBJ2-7	CSVEGGGETEQYF
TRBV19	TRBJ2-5	CASRGGQGTETQYF
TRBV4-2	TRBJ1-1	CASTGSRGGTEAFF
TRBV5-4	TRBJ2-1	CASSLPPGEQFF
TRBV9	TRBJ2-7	CASSVEGFSYEQYF
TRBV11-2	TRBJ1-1	CASSLATGGNTEAFF
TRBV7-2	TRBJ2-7	CASSGVEPYEQYF
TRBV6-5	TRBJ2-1	CASSYSRHYNEQFF
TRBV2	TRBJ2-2	CASRGLAAGELFF
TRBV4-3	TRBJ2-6	CASSRWDRGSGANVLTF
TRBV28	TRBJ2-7	CASRRGQGTYEQYF
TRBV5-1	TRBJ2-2	CASSLVGGRGPGELFF
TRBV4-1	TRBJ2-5	CASSRLAGGETQYF
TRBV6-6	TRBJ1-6	CASSPGQQSSPLHF
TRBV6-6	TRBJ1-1	CASGMRATEAFF
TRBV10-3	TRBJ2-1	CAINPGTGQDEQFF
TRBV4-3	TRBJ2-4	CASSQVGSGDIQYF
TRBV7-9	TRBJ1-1	CASSLHLAGVTEAFF
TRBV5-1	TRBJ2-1	CASSFGDRADEQFF
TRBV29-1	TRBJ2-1	CSVEWDDRDVWGSYNEQFF
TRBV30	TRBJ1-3	CAWSVGQSYGNTIYF
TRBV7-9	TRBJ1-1	CANGQGADTEAFF
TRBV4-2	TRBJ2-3	CASSQKLISSTDTQYF
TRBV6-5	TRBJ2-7	CASSTPGESYEQYF
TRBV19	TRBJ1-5	CASSATGIASSNQPQHF
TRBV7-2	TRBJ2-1	CASSLARGEQFF
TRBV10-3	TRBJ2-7	CATRDAEGGYEQYF
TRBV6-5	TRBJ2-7	CASSRDREPYEQYF
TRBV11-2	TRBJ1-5	CASSLGGRVGQPQHF
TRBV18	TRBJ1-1	CASSLQSGNEAFF
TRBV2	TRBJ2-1	CASTVTGTYNEQFF
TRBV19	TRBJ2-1	CASSIWQGLVESSYNEQFF
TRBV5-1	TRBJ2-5	CASSMGQGAWETQYF